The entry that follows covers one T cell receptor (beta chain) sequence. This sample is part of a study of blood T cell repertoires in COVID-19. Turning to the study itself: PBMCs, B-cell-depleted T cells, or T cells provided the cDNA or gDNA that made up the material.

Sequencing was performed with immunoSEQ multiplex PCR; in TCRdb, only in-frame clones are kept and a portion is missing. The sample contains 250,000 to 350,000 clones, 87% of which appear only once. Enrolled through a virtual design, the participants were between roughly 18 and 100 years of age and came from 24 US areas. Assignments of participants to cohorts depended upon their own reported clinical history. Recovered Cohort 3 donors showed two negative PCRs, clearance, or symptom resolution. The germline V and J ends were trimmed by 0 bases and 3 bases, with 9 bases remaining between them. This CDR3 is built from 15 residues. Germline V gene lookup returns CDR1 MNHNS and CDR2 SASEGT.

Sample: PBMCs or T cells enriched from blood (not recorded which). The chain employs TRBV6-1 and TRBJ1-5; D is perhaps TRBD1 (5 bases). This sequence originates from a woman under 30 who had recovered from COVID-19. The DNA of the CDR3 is TGTGCCAGCAGTGAAGCGCGGACAATCAATCAGCCCCAGCATTTT. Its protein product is CASSEARTINQPQHF.